This entry is about one T cell receptor (beta chain). This specimen comes from a study of T cell changes during pregnancy in multiple sclerosis. The CDR3 spans 15 residues. V was cut by 0 bases and J by 2 bases, with 11 bases left in between. Germline CDR1 SGDLS, CDR2 YYNGEE. Data came from immunoSEQ multiplex PCR; TCRdb stores just in-frame clones and leaves some out. Here the sample spans around 80,000 clones, around 96% being singletons. This material consisted of peripheral blood, taken in the second trimester of pregnancy. The chain links TRBV9 to TRBJ1-2; the D gene is possibly TRBD1 (5 bases). The receptor's source is a female donor with multiple sclerosis, enrolled in a pregnancy study. The DNA of the CDR3 is TGTGCCAGCAGCGTAGGCCAGGGCCAGAACTATGGCTACACCTTC. Translation: CASSVGQGQNYGYTF.